This T cell receptor beta chain was documented in a study of glioma-infiltrating T cells after dendritic cell vaccination. Assay used: immunoSEQ multiplex PCR; TCRdb lists only in-frame clones, some missing. Altogether 90,000 to 95,000 clones are present, roughly 77% being singletons, with the ten largest covering approximately 2.1%. Stated time point: after dendritic cell vaccination, including at tumor progression/relapse. Trimming left V 0 bases short and J 9 bases short, with 16 bases between. CDR1 SGHNT and CDR2 YYREEE come from the germline V gene (reference sequence). The CDR3 is 16 residues long. The table lists this clone with a few counts.

The sequence came from a human donor with glioblastoma. Sequences were derived from blood, sampled after dendritic cell vaccination. The J gene is TRBJ1-6, the V gene TRBV5-4; D gene unclear. CDR3 sequence: CASSLEGERGSSPLHF. The CDR3 bases are TGTGCCAGCAGCTTGGAGGGAGAAAGAGGGAGTTCACCCCTCCACTTT.